The clone carrying this TCR beta chain has more than one count but fewer than ten. Its antigen is not identified. The data belong to a study of T cells in Graves' hyperthyroidism and ophthalmopathy. Study-wide background: Peripheral blood draws took place at initial diagnosis, ahead of any treatment.

The study, taken as a whole, reports: Most thyroid clonotypes expanded above 0.001 appeared in blood too.

After removal of 5 bases from V and 4 bases from J, the junction contained 5 bases not matched to a gene. CDR3 size: 15 residues. The germline V gene has CDR1 LGHDT and CDR2 YNNKEL (reference sequence). Template material for amplifying TCR beta CDR3 regions consisted of RNA transcripts. TCR CDR3 regions were first amplified by RT-PCR with HTBI primers. Using its own MiXCR run on the multiplex PCR reads, TCRdb lists one record per CDR3 protein. The table includes approximately 600,000 distinct CDR3 sequences, around 20% detected once. The receptor was derived from a man aged 25 to 45 with Graves' ophthalmopathy. Sequenced: blood. The chain has TRBV3-1 and TRBJ2-1; 10 bases agree with TRBD2. CDR3 protein: CASSIGLAAYNEQFF. As DNA, the CDR3 is TGTGCCAGCAGCATAGGACTAGCGGCATACAATGAGCAGTTCTTC.